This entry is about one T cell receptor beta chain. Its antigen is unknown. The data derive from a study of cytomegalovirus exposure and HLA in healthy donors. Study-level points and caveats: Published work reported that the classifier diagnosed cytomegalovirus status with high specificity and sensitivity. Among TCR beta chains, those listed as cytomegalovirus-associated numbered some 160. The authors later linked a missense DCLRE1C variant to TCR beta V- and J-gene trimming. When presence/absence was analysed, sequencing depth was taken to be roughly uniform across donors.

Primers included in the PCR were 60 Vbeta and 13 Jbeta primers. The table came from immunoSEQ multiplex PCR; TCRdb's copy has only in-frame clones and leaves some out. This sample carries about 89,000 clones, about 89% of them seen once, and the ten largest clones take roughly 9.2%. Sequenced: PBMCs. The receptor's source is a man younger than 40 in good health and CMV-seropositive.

CDR3: CASSQSGSGGYTGELFF. CDR3 sequence (DNA): TGTGCCAGCAGCCAGTCGGGGAGCGGGGGGTACACCGGGGAGCTGTTTTTT. The gene calls are TRBV9 and TRBJ2-2; 9 bases fit TRBD2. V was clipped by 4 bases and J by 3 bases; unmatched bases: 10. The CDR3 length is 17 residues. Germline loops: CDR1 SGDLS, CDR2 YYNGEE.